The T cell receptor beta chain described here comes from a study of shared clonotypes between healthy human individuals. Study overall: Donors had three CD4 naive, three CD4 memory, two CD8 naive and one CD8 memory plate apiece. Study-wide results and limits: Across a few donors, naive CD4 shared 5% to 6.5%, naive CD8 approximately 3.5%, memory CD4 less than 2.5%, memory CD8 0.4%.

Concerning this clone: The antigen remains undetermined.

Terminally differentiated effector memory CD45RA+ cells were left out of the naive CD8 fraction, which was CD45RO-negative and positively selected for CCR7. Donors, healthy HIV-negative adults, lacked recent acute infections or vaccinations. Clones were sequenced by immunoSEQ multiplex PCR, and TCRdb holds only the in-frame ones, with some missing. The sample has about 2,200,000 clones, 85% to 95% seen once. Sequenced material: naive CD8+ T cells from PBMCs. This receptor was taken from a man aged 18 to 35 in good health. Some clones in this sample may be carry-over from other donors' samples.

The CDR3 loop reads CASSVGPGTSVYEQYF. DNA for the CDR3: TGTGCCAGCAGCGTAGGGCCCGGGACTAGCGTCTACGAGCAGTACTTC. The rearrangement uses TRBV9 and TRBJ2-7; 10 nucleotides align to TRBD2. In germline, CDR1 is SGDLS, CDR2 YYNGEE. The CDR3 extends over 16 amino acids. V dropped 0 bases and J dropped 3; count of bases not matched to a gene: 6. The full variable domain, rest sourced from reference TRBV9 and TRBJ2-7, is DSGVTQTPKHLITATGQRVTLRCSPRSGDLSVYWYQQSLDQGLQFLIQYYNGEERAKGNILERFSAQQFPDLHSELNLSSLELGDSALYFCASSVGPGTSVYEQYFGPGTRLTVT.